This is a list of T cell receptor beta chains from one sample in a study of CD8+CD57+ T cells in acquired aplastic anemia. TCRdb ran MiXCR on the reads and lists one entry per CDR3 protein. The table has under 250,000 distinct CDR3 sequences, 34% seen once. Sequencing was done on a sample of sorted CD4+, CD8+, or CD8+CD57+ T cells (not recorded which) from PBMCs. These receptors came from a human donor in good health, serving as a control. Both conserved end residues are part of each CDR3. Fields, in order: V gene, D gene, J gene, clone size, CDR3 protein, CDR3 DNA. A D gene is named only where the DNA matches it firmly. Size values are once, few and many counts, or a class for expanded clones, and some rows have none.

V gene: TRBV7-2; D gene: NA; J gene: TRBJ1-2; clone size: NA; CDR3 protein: CASSPSAFYGYTF; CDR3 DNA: TGTGCCAGCAGCCCGTCGGCGTTCTATGGCTACACCTTC
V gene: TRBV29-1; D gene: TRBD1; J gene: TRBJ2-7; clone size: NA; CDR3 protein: CSVEWTGYEQYF; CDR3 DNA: TGCAGCGTTGAATGGACAGGGTACGAGCAGTACTTC
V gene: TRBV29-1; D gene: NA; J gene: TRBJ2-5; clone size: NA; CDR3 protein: CSVEDWPETQYF; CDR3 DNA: TGCAGCGTTGAAGATTGGCCAGAAACCCAGTACTTC
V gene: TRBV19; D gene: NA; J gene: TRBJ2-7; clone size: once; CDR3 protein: CASNTPTPPEYF; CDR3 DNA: TGTGCCAGTAATACACCGACGCCGCCGGAGTACTTC
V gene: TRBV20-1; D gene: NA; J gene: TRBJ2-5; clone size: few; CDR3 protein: CSARVLGETQYF; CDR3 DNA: TGCAGTGCTAGAGTACTAGGAGAGACCCAGTACTTC
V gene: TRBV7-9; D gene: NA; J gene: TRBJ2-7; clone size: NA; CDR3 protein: CASSRQDNYEQYF; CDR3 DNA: TGTGCCAGCAGCCGACAGGACAACTACGAGCAGTACTTC
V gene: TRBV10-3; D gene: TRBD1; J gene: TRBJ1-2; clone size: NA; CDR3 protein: CASQGDRSSGYTF; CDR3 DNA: TGTGCCAGCCAAGGGGACAGGTCTTCAGGCTACACCTTC
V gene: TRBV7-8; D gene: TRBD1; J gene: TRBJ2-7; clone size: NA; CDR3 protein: CASSLGQGRHYEQYF; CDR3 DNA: TGTGCCAGCAGCTTAGGACAGGGGCGACACTACGAGCAGTACTTC
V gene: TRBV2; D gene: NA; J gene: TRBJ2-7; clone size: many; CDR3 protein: CASSVGRGAQYF; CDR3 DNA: TGTGCCAGCAGTGTAGGAAGGGGAGCGCAGTACTTC
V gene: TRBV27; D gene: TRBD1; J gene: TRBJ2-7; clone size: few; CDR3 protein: CASSVLGRGLEQYF; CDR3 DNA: TGTGCCAGCAGTGTACTTGGCAGGGGGCTCGAGCAGTACTTC
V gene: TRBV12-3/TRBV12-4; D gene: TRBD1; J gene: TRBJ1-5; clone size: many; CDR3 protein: CASSKSGQGPQPQHF; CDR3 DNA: TGTGCCAGCAGCAAATCAGGACAGGGTCCTCAGCCCCAGCATTTT
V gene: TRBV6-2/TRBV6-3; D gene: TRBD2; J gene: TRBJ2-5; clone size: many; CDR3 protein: CASKASGIHGETQYF; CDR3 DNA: TGTGCCAGCAAAGCTAGCGGGATCCACGGGGAGACCCAGTACTTC
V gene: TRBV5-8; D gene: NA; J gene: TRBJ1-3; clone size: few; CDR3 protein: CASSLGISSGNTIYF; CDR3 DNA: TGTGCCAGCAGCCTGGGGATATCCTCTGGAAACACCATATATTTT
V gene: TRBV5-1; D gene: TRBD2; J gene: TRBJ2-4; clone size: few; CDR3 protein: CASSQRGAKDIQYF; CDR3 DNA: TGCGCCAGCAGCCAGCGGGGGGCAAAGGACATTCAGTACTTC